Presented here are 9 T cell receptor beta chains from one specimen sequenced in a study of shared clonotypes between healthy human individuals. Some clones are missing from TCRdb's copy, which holds only in-frame ones; the method was immunoSEQ multiplex PCR. The sample contains a few million clones, roughly nine tenths of which appear only once. The sample consisted of naive CD4+ T cells sorted from blood. Subset in this sample: CD45RA+ positively selected. The receptors come from a man aged 18 to 29 in good health.

The CDR3 sequence: CASSDPRGVGEQYF. DNA of the CDR3: TGTGCCAGCAGCGACCCTCGAGGGGTGGGGGAGCAGTACTTC. The V and J genes are TRBV2 and TRBJ2-7, with D perhaps TRBD1 or TRBD2 (5 bases each). CDR3 length: 14 residues. Germline assignment: CDR1 SNHLY and CDR2 FYNNEI. V lost 6 bases, J lost 7 bases, and 19 bases lay in between.

The chain carries TRBV11-2 and TRBJ2-1, with 13 positions matching TRBD2. V lost 3 bases to trimming and J lost 4 bases; unmatched junction nucleotides: 9. Per the germline V gene, CDR1 is SGHAT and CDR2 is FQNNGV. The CDR3 totals 18 residues. The CDR3 here is CASSFPRLAGGGYNEQFF. CDR3 DNA sequence: TGTGCCAGCAGCTTCCCACGACTAGCGGGAGGTGGATACAATGAGCAGTTCTTC.

This clone was seen once. The chain employs TRBV18 and TRBJ2-3; possibly TRBD2 for D (5 bases). The V gene lost 0 bases and the J gene lost 7 bases, with 11 bases spanning the gap. CDR3 size: 14 residues. Germline-derived CDR1 and CDR2 are KGHSH and LQKENI. CDR3 protein: CASSPPTIVNTQYF. DNA of the CDR3: TGTGCCAGCTCACCACCGACTATAGTGAATACGCAGTATTTT.

The rearrangement links TRBV11-3 to TRBJ2-1, with 15 bases that match TRBD2. The trim removed 4 bases at V and 9 bases at J, leaving 7 bases unmatched. Germline lookup yields CDR1 SGHNT and CDR2 YENEEA. This CDR3 has 16 amino acids. CDR3 coding DNA: TGTGCCAGCAGCTCAGGACTAGCGGGGGGGCAGGGTGAGCAGTTCTTC. Protein product: CASSSGLAGGQGEQFF.

This clone was counted a single time. The gene calls are TRBV20-1 and TRBJ1-2; D gene uncertain. The CDR3 runs to 11 residues. The ends were cut back, 5 bases at V and 8 bases at J, with 12 bases in the middle. Looked up from germline, CDR1 is DFQATT and CDR2 is SNEGSKA (reference sequence). The CDR3, as DNA: TGCAGTGCTTCCCACGTAGAGGGCTACACCTTC. It translates to CSASHVEGYTF.

This clone has a single count. The CDR3 DNA is TGCGCCAGCAGCTTGGTCTCAGGGATGGATACGCAGTATTTT. It codes for CASSLVSGMDTQYF. This chain uses TRBV5-1 with TRBJ2-3; possible D gene TRBD1, 5 bases. Germline loops: CDR1 SGHRS, CDR2 YFSETQ. The CDR3 is 14 amino acids. Trimming removed 0 bases from V and 6 bases from J, with 11 bases in between.

The rearrangement joins TRBV6-1 to TRBJ1-5, with D perhaps matching TRBD1 (5 bases). V lost 1 base and J 7 bases, leaving 8 bases between the germline ends. CDR3 length equals 13 residues. Germline values: CDR1 MNHNS, CDR2 SASEGT. This CDR3 reads CASSEVGTQPQHF. CDR3 sequence (DNA): TGTGCCAGCAGTGAAGTGGGGACCCAGCCCCAGCATTTT.

The chain employs TRBV19 and TRBJ1-2; no reliable D call. V gave up 4 bases and J gave up 4 bases, with 16 bases separating them. The germline gives CDR1 LNHDA, CDR2 SQIVND (reference sequence). The CDR3 consists of 15 residues. The CDR3 DNA is TGTGCCAGTAGTACCGGAGTTACAGCGAGCTATGGCTACACCTTC. This gives the protein CASSTGVTASYGYTF.

This chain joins TRBV9 and TRBJ2-3; D may match TRBD1 or TRBD2 (6 bases each). This CDR3 is built from 19 residues. With 3 bases removed from V and 1 base from J, the gap between germline ends came to 24 bases. In germline, CDR1 is SGDLS, CDR2 YYNGEE. The CDR3 spells CASSAPALSGGPGTDTQYF. The CDR3 DNA reads TGTGCCAGCAGCGCCCCCGCCTTGTCTGGGGGGCCCGGCACAGATACGCAGTATTTT.